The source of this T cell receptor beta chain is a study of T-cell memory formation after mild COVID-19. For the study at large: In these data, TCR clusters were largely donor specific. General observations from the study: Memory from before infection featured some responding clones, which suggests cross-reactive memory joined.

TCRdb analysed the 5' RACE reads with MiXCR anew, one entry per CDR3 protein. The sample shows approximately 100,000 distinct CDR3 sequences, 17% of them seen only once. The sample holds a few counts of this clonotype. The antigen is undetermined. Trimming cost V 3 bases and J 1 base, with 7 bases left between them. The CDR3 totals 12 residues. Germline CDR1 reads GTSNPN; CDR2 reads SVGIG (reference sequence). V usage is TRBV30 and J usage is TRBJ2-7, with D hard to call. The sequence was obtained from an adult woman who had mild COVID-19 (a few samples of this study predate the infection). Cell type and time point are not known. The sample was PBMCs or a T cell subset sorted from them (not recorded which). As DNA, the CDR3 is TGTGCCTGGAGGGGTCTTTCCTACGAGCAGTACTTC. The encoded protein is CAWRGLSYEQYF.